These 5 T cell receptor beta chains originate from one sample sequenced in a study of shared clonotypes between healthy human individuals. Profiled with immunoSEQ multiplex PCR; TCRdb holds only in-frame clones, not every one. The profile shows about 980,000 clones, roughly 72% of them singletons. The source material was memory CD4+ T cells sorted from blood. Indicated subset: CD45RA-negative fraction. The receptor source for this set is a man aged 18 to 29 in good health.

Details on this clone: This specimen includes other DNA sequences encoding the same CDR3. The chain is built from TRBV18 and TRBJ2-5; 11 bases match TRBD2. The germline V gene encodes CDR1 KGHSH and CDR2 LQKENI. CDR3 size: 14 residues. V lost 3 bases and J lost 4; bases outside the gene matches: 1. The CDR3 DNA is TGTGCCAGCTCACCCGGACTAGCGGGAGAGACCCAGTACTTC. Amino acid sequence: CASSPGLAGETQYF.

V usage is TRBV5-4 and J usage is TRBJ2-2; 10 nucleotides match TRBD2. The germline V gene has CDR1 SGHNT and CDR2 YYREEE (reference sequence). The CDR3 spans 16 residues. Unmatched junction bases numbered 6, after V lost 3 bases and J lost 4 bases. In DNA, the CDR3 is TGTGCCAGCAGCTACATAGCGGGGGGCGGCACCGGGGAGCTGTTTTTT. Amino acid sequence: CASSYIAGGGTGELFF.

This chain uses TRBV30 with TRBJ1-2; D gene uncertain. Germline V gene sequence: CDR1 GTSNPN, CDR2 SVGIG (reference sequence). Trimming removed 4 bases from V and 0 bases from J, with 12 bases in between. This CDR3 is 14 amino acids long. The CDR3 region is CAWNTADTNYGYTF. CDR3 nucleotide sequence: TGTGCCTGGAATACGGCAGATACTAACTATGGCTACACCTTC. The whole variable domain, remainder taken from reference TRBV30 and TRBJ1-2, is SQTIHQWPATLVQPVGSPLSLECTVEGTSNPNLYWYRQAAGRGLQLLFYSVGIGQISSEVPQNLSASRPQDRQFILSSKKLLLSDSGFYLCAWNTADTNYGYTFGSGTRLTVV.

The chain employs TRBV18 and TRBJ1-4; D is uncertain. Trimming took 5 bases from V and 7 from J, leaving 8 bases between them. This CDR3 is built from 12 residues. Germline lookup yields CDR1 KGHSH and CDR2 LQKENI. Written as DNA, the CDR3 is TGTGCCAGCTCAGAAGAGGGTGAAAAACTGTTTTTT. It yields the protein CASSEEGEKLFF.

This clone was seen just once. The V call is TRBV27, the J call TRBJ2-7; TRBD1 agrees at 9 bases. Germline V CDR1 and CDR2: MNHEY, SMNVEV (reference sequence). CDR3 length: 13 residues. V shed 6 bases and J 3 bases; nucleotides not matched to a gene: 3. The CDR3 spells CASSRDRDYEQYF. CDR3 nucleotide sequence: TGTGCCAGCAGCCGGGACAGGGACTACGAGCAGTACTTC.